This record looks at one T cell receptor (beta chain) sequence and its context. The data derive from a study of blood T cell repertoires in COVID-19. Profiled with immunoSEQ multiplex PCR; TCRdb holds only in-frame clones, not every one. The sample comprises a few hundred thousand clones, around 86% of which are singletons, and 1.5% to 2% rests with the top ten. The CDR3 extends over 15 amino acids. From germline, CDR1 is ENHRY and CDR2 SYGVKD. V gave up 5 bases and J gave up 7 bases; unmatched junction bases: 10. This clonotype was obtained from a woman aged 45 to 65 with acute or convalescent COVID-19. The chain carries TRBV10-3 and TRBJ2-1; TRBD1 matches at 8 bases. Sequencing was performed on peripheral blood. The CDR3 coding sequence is TGTGCCATCAGTTCGACAGGGGCAGGTTTTAATGAGCAGTTCTTC. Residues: CAISSTGAGFNEQFF.